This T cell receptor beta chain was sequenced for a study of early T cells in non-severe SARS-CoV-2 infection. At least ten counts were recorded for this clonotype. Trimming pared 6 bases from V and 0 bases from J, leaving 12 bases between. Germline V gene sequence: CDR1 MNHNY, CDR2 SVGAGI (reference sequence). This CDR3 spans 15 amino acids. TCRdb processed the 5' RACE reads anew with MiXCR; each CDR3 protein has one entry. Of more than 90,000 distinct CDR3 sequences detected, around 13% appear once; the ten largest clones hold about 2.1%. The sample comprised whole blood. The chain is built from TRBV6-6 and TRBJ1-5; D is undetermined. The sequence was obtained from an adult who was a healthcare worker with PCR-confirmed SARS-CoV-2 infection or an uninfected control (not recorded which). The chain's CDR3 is CASSPTTTSNQPQHF. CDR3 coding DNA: TGTGCCAGCAGCCCGACCACTACTAGCAATCAGCCCCAGCATTTT.